This T cell receptor (beta chain) was identified in a study of neurological immune-mediated disorders. Time point defined: longitudinal time-point 1 (baseline). Over 190 million TCR-beta sequences from 15-18 subjects came out of each sequencing run. MiXCR was run by TCRdb on the 5' RACE reads, yielding one entry per CDR3 protein. The sample records approximately 36,000 distinct CDR3 sequences, about 3.2% being singletons. This clonotype appeared many times. V lost 5 bases to trimming and J lost 2 bases; unmatched junction nucleotides: 3. This CDR3 region has 13 residues. CDR1 is SGHTA, CDR2 FQGNSA, per germline.

The sample comprised PBMCs. The rearrangement links TRBV7-2 to TRBJ2-7, with TRBD1 identical over 7 bases. The receptor's source is a woman aged 55-70 years with multiple sclerosis. Here the CDR3 DNA reads TGTGCCAGCAGCACAGGGGACCCCTACGAGCAGTACTTC. This encodes CASSTGDPYEQYF.